Shown below are 28 T cell receptor beta chains from a single sample sequenced in a study of CD8+ T cells in alopecia areata. cDNA prepared by RNA extraction and subsequent reverse transcription served as the template for sequencing. Sequencing was performed with immunoSEQ multiplex PCR; in TCRdb, only in-frame clones are kept and a portion is missing. Of roughly 200,000 clones in the sample, roughly 63% were seen once. The sequenced sample was CD4+ T cells sorted from blood, obtained at week 0. These receptor sequences come from a human donor with alopecia areata.

This clone was seen once. The J gene is TRBJ1-1, the V gene TRBV5-6, with a possible D match to TRBD1 (6 bases). V lost 4 bases and J 5 bases, leaving 12 bases between the germline ends. CDR1 is SGHDT, CDR2 YYEEEE, per germline. This CDR3 spans 13 amino acids. The CDR3 nucleotides are TGTGCCAGCAGCATGGCAGGGGATACTGAAGCTTTCTTT. Its protein is CASSMAGDTEAFF.

Here the CDR3 DNA reads TGTGCCTGGACAGTTTCTGGAAACACCATATATTTT. It codes for CAWTVSGNTIYF. This chain connects TRBV30 to TRBJ1-3; D gene ambiguous. CDR3 size: 12 residues. Germline V lookup: CDR1 GTSNPN, CDR2 SVGIG (reference sequence). V shed 4 bases and J shed 1 base, with 5 bases lying between them.

There are a few counts of this clone. The chain has TRBV25-1 and TRBJ1-2; D is unresolved. Trimming left V 3 bases short and J 8 bases short, with 10 bases between. CDR3 length: 12 residues. CDR1 and CDR2 from the germline V gene are MGHDK and SYGVNS. The CDR3 loop is CASSDPGSGYTF. The CDR3 nucleotides are TGTGCCAGCAGTGACCCGGGGAGCGGCTACACCTTC.

This clone was detected only a few times. The rearrangement uses TRBV18 and TRBJ1-1; 7 bases match TRBD1. CDR3 size: 15 residues. Germline CDR1 is KGHSH and CDR2 is LQKENI. V lost 1 base, J lost 1 base, and 3 bases stayed unmatched. The CDR3: CASSPRGTANTEAFF. CDR3 bases: TGTGCCAGCTCACCACGAGGGACAGCGAACACTGAAGCTTTCTTT.

The chain uses TRBV29-1 and TRBJ2-5, with TRBD1 matching 11 bases. Germline CDR1 is SQVTM and CDR2 is ANQGSEA. The CDR3 is 12 amino acids. V lost 6 bases, J lost 9 bases, and 6 bases stayed unmatched. CDR3 in amino acids: CSVDGQGAAQYF. The CDR3 DNA sequence: TGCAGCGTGGATGGACAGGGGGCGGCCCAGTACTTC. The whole variable domain, filled in from reference TRBV29-1 and TRBJ2-5, reads SAVISQKPSRDICQRGTSLTIQCQVDSQVTMMFWYRQQPGQSLTLIATANQGSEATYESGFVIDKFPISRPNLTFSTLTVSNMSPEDSSIYLCSVDGQGAAQYFGPGTRLLVL.

This clone was detected only once. This chain uses TRBV10-2 with TRBJ1-5; TRBD1 agrees at 7 bases. The CDR3 consists of 13 residues. Germline CDR1 and CDR2: WSHSY and SAAADI. V dropped 6 bases and J dropped 3; count of bases not matched to a gene: 2. CDR3 nucleotides: TGCGCCAGCAGACAGGGGATCAATCAGCCCCAGCATTTT. The encoded protein is CASRQGINQPQHF.

J is TRBJ1-1 and V is TRBV29-1; D is possibly TRBD1 (6 bases). CDR3 length: 13 residues. Per germline, CDR1 SQVTM and CDR2 ANQGSEA. Between the trimmed V and J ends, which lost 6 bases and 4 bases, there was a span of 15 bases. The CDR3 DNA sequence: TGCAGCGTCGACCTCACAGGGAGCACTGAAGCTTTCTTT. It specifies CSVDLTGSTEAFF.

The chain recombines TRBV10-3 with TRBJ2-3; no clear D. V was shortened by 7 bases and J by 2 bases, with 10 bases between the two germline ends. The CDR3 has 13 amino acids. Germline V lookup: CDR1 ENHRY, CDR2 SYGVKD. The CDR3 region is CAIKAESTDTQYF. DNA for the CDR3: TGTGCCATCAAGGCAGAGTCCACAGATACGCAGTATTTT.

This clone was seen more than once but under ten times. The chain combines TRBV18 with TRBJ2-7; D gene unclear. Germline V gene lookup returns CDR1 KGHSH and CDR2 LQKENI. CDR3 length: 14 amino acids. V lost 5 bases and J lost 0, with 11 bases in between. The DNA for the CDR3 is TGTGCCAGCTCATCCCGTAAATTCTCCTACGAGCAGTACTTC. Protein sequence: CASSSRKFSYEQYF.

As concerns this clone: Relative to the germline gene, one junction end is altered; a read error may explain this. The CDR3 nucleotides read TGTGCCAGCATCTTATTAGCGGCTGGGGCCAACGTCCTGACTTTC. As protein: CASILLAAGANVLTF. This chain uses TRBV7-9 with TRBJ2-6; possibly TRBD2 for D (6 bases). The CDR3 has 15 residues. Germline values: CDR1 SEHNR, CDR2 FQNEAQ (reference sequence).

J is TRBJ1-5 and V is TRBV29-1; D is ambiguous. The CDR3 sequence is 15 residues long. In germline, CDR1 is SQVTM, CDR2 ANQGSEA. V lost 7 bases to trimming and J lost 1 base, with 17 bases between them. The DNA for the CDR3 is TGCAGCGCTTCGACTCTCCCGGGGAGCAATCAGCCCCAGCATTTT. This translates into CSASTLPGSNQPQHF.

The CDR3 reads CASGKPNTGELFF. CDR3 in DNA: TGTGCCAGCGGCAAACCGAACACCGGGGAGCTGTTTTTT. This chain uses TRBV25-1 with TRBJ2-2, with no clear D. Germline lookup yields CDR1 MGHDK and CDR2 SYGVNS. The germline V and J ends were trimmed by 8 bases and 0 bases, with 7 bases remaining between them. The CDR3 has 13 residues. Variable domain in full (rest from reference TRBV25-1 and TRBJ2-2): EADIYQTPRYLVIGTGKKITLECSQTMGHDKMYWYQQDPGMELHLIHYSYGVNSTEKGDLSSESTVSRIRTEHFPLTLESARPSHTSQYLCASGKPNTGELFFGEGSRLTVL.

The chain is built from TRBV28 and TRBJ1-1; 9 nucleotides line up with TRBD1. The CDR3 extends over 13 amino acids. The trim removed 6 bases at V and 2 bases at J, leaving 1 base unmatched. The germline CDR1 and CDR2 sequences are MDHEN and SYDVKM. CDR3: CASRDRGNTEAFF. For the CDR3, the DNA is TGTGCCAGCAGGGACAGGGGTAACACTGAAGCTTTCTTT.

Only a few counts were recorded for this clone. This chain links TRBV29-1 with TRBJ1-1, with 8 bases that match TRBD1. V shed 7 bases and J 11 bases; nucleotides not matched to a gene: 0. The germline CDR1 and CDR2 sequences are SQVTM and ANQGSEA. This CDR3 spans 8 amino acids. CDR3 bases: TGCAGCGGGGACAGGGCTTTCTTT. Protein sequence: CSGDRAFF.

The chain is built from TRBV4-1 and TRBJ2-3; D remains ambiguous. Germline V gene lookup returns CDR1 MGHRA and CDR2 YSYEKL. This CDR3 contains 12 residues. Trimming removed 4 bases at V and 6 bases at J, with 8 bases between. The CDR3 bases are TGCGCCAGCAGCCTCCAGCAGGATACGCAGTATTTT. Translation: CASSLQQDTQYF.

This clone has only one observation. This chain connects TRBV4-3 to TRBJ2-7; 7 nucleotides align to TRBD1. The length of the CDR3 is 17 residues. Per germline, CDR1 LGHNA and CDR2 YSLEER. V dropped 0 bases and J dropped 4; count of bases not matched to a gene: 12. The CDR3 is CASSQDLRDSLQYEQYF. Written as DNA, the CDR3 is TGCGCCAGCAGCCAAGATTTAAGGGACAGTCTACAGTACGAGCAGTACTTC.

The CDR3 spells CASSPHDDNEQFF. In nucleotides, the CDR3 is TGCGCCAGCAGCCCTCACGATGACAATGAGCAGTTCTTC. This chain uses TRBV4-1 with TRBJ2-1; D remains ambiguous. This CDR3 is built from 13 residues. Trimming shortened V by 4 bases and J by 5 bases, and 9 bases separated the two germline ends. Germline CDR1 and CDR2: MGHRA and YSYEKL.

The CDR3 DNA sequence: TGTGCCTGGAGTTCAAAACTAGGTATTCGGTTCTTC. This translates into CAWSSKLGIRFF. The J gene is TRBJ2-1, the V gene TRBV30, with D tentatively TRBD2 (5 bases). V lost 2 bases and J 15 bases, leaving 17 bases between the germline ends. The germline CDR1 and CDR2 sequences are GTSNPN and SVGIG (reference sequence). This CDR3 is built from 12 residues. Together with reference TRBV30 and TRBJ2-1, the CDR3 gives the full variable domain: SQTIHQWPATLVQPVGSPLSLECTVEGTSNPNLYWYRQAAGRGLQLLFYSVGIGQISSEVPQNLSASRPQDRQFILSSKKLLLSDSGFYLCAWSSKLGIRFFGPGTRLTVL.

The chain is built from TRBV11-3 and TRBJ2-7; 10 positions agree with TRBD1. This CDR3 has 16 amino acids. Germline-derived CDR1 and CDR2 are SGHNT and YENEEA. Trimming took 1 base from V and 7 from J; bases not matched to a gene: 10. As DNA, the CDR3 is TGTGCCAGCAGCTTAGGAGGCGGGACAGGGGCACTAGAGCAGTACTTC. This sequence encodes CASSLGGGTGALEQYF. Full variable domain (outside the CDR3, taken from reference TRBV11-3 and TRBJ2-7): EAGVVQSPRYKIIEKKQPVAFWCNPISGHNTLYWYLQNLGQGPELLIRYENEEAVDDSQLPKDRFSAERLKGVDSTLKIQPAELGDSAVYLCASSLGGGTGALEQYFGPGTRLTVT.

The chain is built from TRBV30 and TRBJ1-1, with unresolved D. This CDR3 comprises 14 residues. Trimming stripped 1 base from V and 4 bases from J, with 13 bases between. Germline CDR1 and CDR2: GTSNPN and SVGIG (reference sequence). In nucleotides, the CDR3 is TGTGCCTGGAGTGCGCAGGTTTTCGGCACTGAAGCTTTCTTT. It codes for CAWSAQVFGTEAFF.

The rearrangement joins TRBV29-1 to TRBJ1-1, with a tentative D call TRBD1 (6 bases). The CDR3 has 13 amino acids. Trimming cost V 3 bases and J 6 bases, with 14 bases left between them. Per the germline V gene, CDR1 is SQVTM and CDR2 is ANQGSEA. In DNA form, the CDR3 reads TGCAGCGTTGAGGGCAGGGGAGTCGCTGAAGCTTTCTTT. Translated: CSVEGRGVAEAFF. Full variable domain (rest looked up from reference TRBV29-1 and TRBJ1-1): SAVISQKPSRDICQRGTSLTIQCQVDSQVTMMFWYRQQPGQSLTLIATANQGSEATYESGFVIDKFPISRPNLTFSTLTVSNMSPEDSSIYLCSVEGRGVAEAFFGQGTRLTVV.

The V and J genes are TRBV27 and TRBJ2-7; a possible D gene is TRBD1 (6 bases). The CDR3 is made up of 13 amino acids. Germline V lookup: CDR1 MNHEY, CDR2 SMNVEV (reference sequence). Between the trimmed V and J ends, which lost 2 bases and 6 bases, there was a span of 11 bases. CDR3 protein: CASSLTLQGEQYF. DNA for the CDR3: TGTGCCAGCAGTTTAACACTACAGGGCGAGCAGTACTTC.

The rearrangement joins TRBV20-1 to TRBJ2-1; D remains ambiguous. V gave up 6 bases and J gave up 5 bases, with 8 bases separating them. CDR1 DFQATT and CDR2 SNEGSKA come from the germline V gene (reference sequence). The CDR3 covers 11 residues. CDR3 protein: CSAAMDNEQFF. The CDR3 DNA reads as TGCAGTGCCGCGATGGACAATGAGCAGTTCTTC.

The CDR3 sequence: CAWSATGGYTEAFF. CDR3 nucleotides: TGTGCCTGGAGTGCTACAGGGGGGTACACTGAAGCTTTCTTT. The V and J genes are TRBV30 and TRBJ1-1; 8 bases are shared with TRBD1. Germline trimming cut 1 base from V and 3 bases from J; bases unmatched to any gene: 4. From germline, CDR1 is GTSNPN and CDR2 SVGIG (reference sequence). The CDR3 is 14 amino acids.

In this sample, this clone turned up a few times. The chain recombines TRBV2 with TRBJ1-1; D is undetermined. Per germline, CDR1 SNHLY and CDR2 FYNNEI. The CDR3 covers 13 residues. Deletions cut 7 bases from V and 2 bases from J, with 11 bases between. CDR3 in amino acids: CASNLDGNTEAFF. CDR3 DNA sequence: TGTGCCAGCAACCTAGACGGAAACACTGAAGCTTTCTTT.

The DNA for the CDR3 is TGTGCCTGGAGCGCAGGGTTCTCTGGAAACACCATATATTTT. Protein product: CAWSAGFSGNTIYF. The chain carries TRBV30 and TRBJ1-3; perhaps TRBD1 as D (5 bases). This CDR3 comprises 14 residues. Germline values: CDR1 GTSNPN, CDR2 SVGIG (reference sequence). Trimming took off 3 bases at V and 0 bases at J, with 9 bases between the two ends.

This clone was recorded a few times. This rearrangement joins TRBV29-1 to TRBJ2-7; maybe TRBD2 (5 bases). The V gene lost 4 bases and the J gene lost 3 bases, with 10 bases spanning the gap. From germline, CDR1 is SQVTM and CDR2 ANQGSEA. The CDR3 loop spans 12 amino acids. In nucleotides, the CDR3 is TGCAGCGTTGGCCGGGATAACTACGAGCAGTACTTC. Amino acid sequence: CSVGRDNYEQYF.

This chain links TRBV30 with TRBJ1-2, with D possibly being TRBD1 (6 bases). This CDR3 spans 13 amino acids. CDR1 is GTSNPN, CDR2 SVGIG, per germline (reference sequence). Trimming pared 1 base from V and 7 bases from J, leaving 13 bases between. CDR3 protein: CAWSETGPRGYTF. In nucleotides, the CDR3 is TGTGCCTGGAGTGAGACAGGCCCCCGTGGCTACACCTTC.